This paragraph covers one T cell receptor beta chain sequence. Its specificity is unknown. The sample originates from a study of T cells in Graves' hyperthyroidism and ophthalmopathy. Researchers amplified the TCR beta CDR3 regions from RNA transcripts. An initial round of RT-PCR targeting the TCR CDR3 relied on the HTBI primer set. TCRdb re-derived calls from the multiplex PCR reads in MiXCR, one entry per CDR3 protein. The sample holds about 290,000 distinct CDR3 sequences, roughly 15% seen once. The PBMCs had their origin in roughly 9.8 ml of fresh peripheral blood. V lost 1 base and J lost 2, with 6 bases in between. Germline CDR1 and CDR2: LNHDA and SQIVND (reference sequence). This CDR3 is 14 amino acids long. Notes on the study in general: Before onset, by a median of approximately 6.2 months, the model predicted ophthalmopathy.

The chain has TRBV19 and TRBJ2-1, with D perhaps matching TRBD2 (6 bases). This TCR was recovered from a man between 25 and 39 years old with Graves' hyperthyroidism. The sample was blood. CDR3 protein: CASSIGRAYNEQFF. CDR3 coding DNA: TGTGCCAGTAGTATAGGGAGGGCCTACAATGAGCAGTTCTTC. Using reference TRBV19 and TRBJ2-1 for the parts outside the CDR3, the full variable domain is DGGITQSPKYLFRKEGQNVTLSCEQNLNHDAMYWYRQDPGQGLRLIYYSQIVNDFQKGDIAEGYSVSREKKESFPLTVTSAQKNPTAFYLCASSIGRAYNEQFFGPGTRLTVL.